The rows below give T cell receptor beta chains drawn from one sample of a study of identifying expanded T cells in peripheral blood. Sequencing was performed with immunoSEQ multiplex PCR; in TCRdb, only in-frame clones are kept and a portion is missing. The table records some 93,000 clones, roughly 90% of them present only once. The sequencing input was blood. Receptors originate from a person between 18 and 70 years old in good health. Both conserved end residues are part of each CDR3. D genes are given only for firm matches. Only some rows state a clone size, as once, few, many or a class for expanded clones.

D,J,V,length,size,CDR3,DNA
-,TRBJ2-3,TRBV2,14,once,CASSEGHSTDTQYF,TGTGCCAGCAGTGAAGGGCATAGCACAGATACGCAGTATTTT
-,TRBJ1-1,TRBV5-5,12,-,CASSPMGPEAFF,TGTGCCAGCAGCCCTATGGGGCCTGAAGCTTTCTTT
TRBD2,TRBJ2-3,TRBV9,16,-,CASSAGTSGSTDTQYF,TGTGCCAGCAGCGCTGGGACTAGCGGTAGCACAGATACGCAGTATTTT
-,TRBJ2-5,TRBV20-1,11,-,CSASPQETQYF,TGCAGTGCTAGTCCCCAAGAGACCCAGTACTTC
-,TRBJ2-5,TRBV30,14,-,CAWSYLVRAETQYF,TGTGCCTGGAGCTACCTCGTACGGGCAGAGACCCAGTACTTC
-,TRBJ2-7,TRBV7-9,14,-,CASSLETGTYEQYF,TGTGCCAGCAGCTTAGAAACAGGAACCTACGAGCAGTACTTC
-,TRBJ2-7,TRBV9,15,few,CASSPLGVGAHEQYF,TGTGCCAGCAGCCCCCTGGGGGTTGGGGCCCACGAGCAGTACTTC
-,TRBJ2-4,TRBV11-2,13,-,CASSTGGTAPQYF,TGTGCCAGCAGCACTGGAGGGACGGCCCCCCAGTACTTC
-,TRBJ1-2,TRBV7-2,13,-,CASRYAGSYGYTF,TGTGCCAGCAGATACGCAGGGTCCTATGGCTACACCTTC
TRBD1,TRBJ1-2,TRBV4-2,14,-,CASSQTGTGGGYTF,TGTGCCAGCAGCCAAACCGGGACAGGGGGTGGCTACACCTTC
TRBD2,TRBJ2-1,TRBV7-3,15,-,CASSLTPASGQEQFF,TGTGCCAGCAGCTTAACGCCGGCTAGCGGGCAGGAGCAGTTCTTC
TRBD1,TRBJ1-1,TRBV19,15,few,CASSITEGQFTKAFF,TGTGCCAGTAGTATCACCGAGGGACAGTTCACGAAAGCTTTCTTT
-,TRBJ1-1,TRBV9,13,-,CASSVDGHTEAFF,TGTGCCAGCAGCGTGGACGGACACACTGAAGCTTTCTTT
TRBD1,TRBJ1-2,TRBV6-1,13,-,CASSGTGRYGYTF,TGTGCCAGCAGTGGGACAGGGCGGTATGGCTACACCTTC
-,TRBJ2-7,TRBV5-4,15,-,CASSLGVADYYEQYF,TGTGCCAGCAGCTTGGGGGTAGCGGACTATTACGAGCAGTACTTC
TRBD1,TRBJ2-7,TRBV27,18,-,CASSRSPWTGGYHYEQYF,TGTGCCAGCAGTAGGTCCCCTTGGACAGGGGGCTATCACTACGAGCAGTACTTC
-,TRBJ2-1,TRBV4-1,15,-,CASSQKRGYSNEQFF,TGCGCCAGCAGCCAAAAAAGGGGCTACTCGAATGAGCAGTTCTTC
TRBD2,TRBJ2-1,TRBV5-4,15,-,CASSLAGARRNEQFF,TGTGCCAGCAGCTTAGCGGGGGCCCGAAGGAATGAGCAGTTCTTC
-,TRBJ1-5,TRBV4-1,18,-,CASSQGEPGGYSNQPQHF,TGCGCCAGCAGCCAAGGGGAGCCTGGGGGTTATAGCAATCAGCCCCAGCATTTT
TRBD1,TRBJ1-4,TRBV7-9,18,-,CASSLGQIPGQRNEKLFF,TGTGCCAGCAGCTTAGGCCAGATTCCGGGACAGAGAAATGAAAAACTGTTTTTT
TRBD1,TRBJ1-1,TRBV19,13,once,CASSRGQDTEAFF,TGTGCCAGTAGTAGGGGACAGGACACTGAAGCTTTCTTT
TRBD1,TRBJ1-1,TRBV5-1,16,once,CASTPGQGTSEAEAFF,TGCGCCAGCACCCCGGGACAGGGGACTTCCGAGGCTGAAGCTTTCTTT
-,TRBJ2-2,TRBV7-2,14,-,CASSPLPNTGELFF,TGTGCCAGCAGCCCCCTTCCGAACACCGGGGAGCTGTTTTTT
-,TRBJ1-2,TRBV4-2,16,few,CASSQGGHTPGYGYTF,TGTGCCAGCAGCCAAGGGGGACATACCCCGGGTTATGGCTACACCTTC
TRBD1,TRBJ1-5,TRBV5-6,16,-,CASSLRTGRERQPQHF,TGTGCCAGCAGCTTGAGGACAGGGAGGGAAAGGCAGCCCCAGCATTTT
-,TRBJ1-1,TRBV9,14,-,CASSAGPQGSEAFF,TGTGCCAGCAGCGCCGGACCACAGGGCTCTGAAGCTTTCTTT
-,TRBJ1-2,TRBV19,15,-,CATIPGTSGLYGYTF,TGTGCCACTATTCCCGGGACATCAGGCTTATATGGCTACACCTTC
-,TRBJ2-7,TRBV6-5,14,-,CASSYGQGGYEQYF,TGTGCCAGCAGTTACGGCCAGGGGGGCTACGAGCAGTACTTC
TRBD1,TRBJ2-4,TRBV27,16,few,CASSFGPPGQGNIQYF,TGTGCCAGCAGTTTTGGTCCACCCGGACAGGGAAACATTCAGTACTTC
-,TRBJ2-7,TRBV6-1,12,few,CASSVTKYEQYF,TGTGCCAGCAGTGTTACCAAATACGAGCAGTACTTC
TRBD1,TRBJ1-5,TRBV18,14,-,CASSSGQGGQPQHF,TGTGCCAGCTCTTCGGGACAGGGTGGGCAGCCCCAGCATTTT
-,TRBJ1-2,TRBV7-3,13,-,CASSFSGSDGYTF,TGTGCCAGCAGCTTTTCGGGGAGTGATGGCTACACCTTC
-,TRBJ2-1,TRBV30,15,-,CAWRPYHSSYNEQFF,TGTGCCTGGAGACCCTATCATAGCTCCTACAATGAGCAGTTCTTC
TRBD1,TRBJ2-5,TRBV10-3,13,-,CAISGGQGETQYF,TGTGCCATCAGTGGTGGACAGGGAGAGACCCAGTACTTC
-,TRBJ1-1,TRBV14,14,once,CASSQSRANTEAFF,TGTGCCAGCAGCCAATCCAGGGCAAACACTGAAGCTTTCTTT
TRBD2,TRBJ2-7,TRBV30,15,-,CAWKPGLALTYEQYF,TGTGCCTGGAAACCGGGACTAGCATTAACCTACGAGCAGTACTTC
-,TRBJ1-1,TRBV10-2,15,-,CASSESRDGDTEAFF,TGCGCCAGCAGTGAGTCTCGGGACGGTGACACTGAAGCTTTCTTT
-,TRBJ1-3,TRBV6-5,14,-,CASSRGLSGNTIYF,TGTGCCAGCAGTAGGGGACTCTCTGGAAACACCATATATTTT
-,TRBJ2-1,TRBV7-6,13,-,CASSLSELTEQFF,TGTGCCAGCAGCTTAAGTGAGTTAACTGAGCAGTTCTTC
TRBD2,TRBJ2-1,TRBV10-2,14,-,CASRAGGSYNEQFF,TGCGCCAGCAGGGCGGGGGGCTCCTACAATGAGCAGTTCTTC
-,TRBJ1-5,TRBV2,15,few,CASKGGTQGNQPQHF,TGTGCCAGCAAGGGTGGCACTCAGGGCAATCAGCCCCAGCATTTT
-,TRBJ1-4,TRBV19,17,once,CASSTGPGESTNEKLFF,TGTGCCAGTAGTACAGGACCGGGAGAGTCAACTAATGAAAAACTGTTTTTT